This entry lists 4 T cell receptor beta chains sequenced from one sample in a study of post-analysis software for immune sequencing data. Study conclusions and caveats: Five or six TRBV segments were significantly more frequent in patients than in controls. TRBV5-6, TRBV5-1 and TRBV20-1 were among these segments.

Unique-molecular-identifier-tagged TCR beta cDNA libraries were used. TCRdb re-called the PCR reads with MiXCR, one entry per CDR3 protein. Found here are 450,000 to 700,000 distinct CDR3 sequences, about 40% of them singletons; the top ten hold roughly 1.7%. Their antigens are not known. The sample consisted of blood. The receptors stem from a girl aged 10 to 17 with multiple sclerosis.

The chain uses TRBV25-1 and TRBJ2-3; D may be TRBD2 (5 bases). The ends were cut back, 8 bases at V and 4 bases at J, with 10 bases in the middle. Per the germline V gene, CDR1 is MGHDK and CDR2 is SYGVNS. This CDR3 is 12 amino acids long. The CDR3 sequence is CASRDVPDTQYF. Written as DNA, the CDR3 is TGTGCCAGCCGGGATGTGCCAGATACGCAGTATTTT.

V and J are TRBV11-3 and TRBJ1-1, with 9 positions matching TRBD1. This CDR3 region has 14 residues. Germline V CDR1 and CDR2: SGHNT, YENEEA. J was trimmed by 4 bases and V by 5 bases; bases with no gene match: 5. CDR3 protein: CASSTGQGGTEAFF. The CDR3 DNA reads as TGTGCCAGCAGCACGGGACAGGGTGGCACTGAAGCTTTCTTT.

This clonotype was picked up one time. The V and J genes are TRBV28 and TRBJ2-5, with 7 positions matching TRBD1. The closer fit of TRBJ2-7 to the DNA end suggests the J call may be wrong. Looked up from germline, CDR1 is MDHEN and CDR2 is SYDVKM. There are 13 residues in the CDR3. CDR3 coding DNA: TGTGCCAGCACCCGGGACAGACCCTACGAGCAGTACTTC. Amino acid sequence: CASTRDRPYEQYF.

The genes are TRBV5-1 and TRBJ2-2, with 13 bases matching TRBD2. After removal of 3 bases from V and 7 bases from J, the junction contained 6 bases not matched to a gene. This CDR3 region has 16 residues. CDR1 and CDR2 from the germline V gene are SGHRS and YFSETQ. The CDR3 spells CASSSLAGGPDGELFF. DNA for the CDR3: TGCGCCAGCAGCTCACTAGCGGGAGGGCCAGACGGGGAGCTGTTTTTT. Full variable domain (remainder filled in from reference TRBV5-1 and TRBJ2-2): KAGVTQTPRYLIKTRGQQVTLSCSPISGHRSVSWYQQTPGQGLQFLFEYFSETQRNKGNFPGRFSGRQFSNSRSEMNVSTLELGDSALYLCASSSLAGGPDGELFFGEGSRLTVL.